The 22 T cell receptor beta chains listed next were all sequenced from one sample in a study of cytomegalovirus exposure and HLA in healthy donors. Primers included in the PCR were 60 Vbeta and 13 Jbeta primers. Clones were sequenced by immunoSEQ multiplex PCR, and TCRdb holds only the in-frame ones, with some missing. Of fewer than 150,000 clones in the sample, 74% were seen once. Sequenced sample: PBMCs. These TCRs come from a woman in her forties or fifties in good health and CMV-seropositive.

The rearrangement uses TRBV5-1 and TRBJ2-3, with 11 bases that match TRBD2. Per the germline V gene, CDR1 is SGHRS and CDR2 is YFSETQ. This CDR3 spans 16 amino acids. V shed 0 bases and J 2 bases; nucleotides not matched to a gene: 2. As DNA, the CDR3 is TGCGCCAGCAGCTTGGGGGGACTAGCGGCCACAGATACGCAGTATTTT. Amino acids: CASSLGGLAATDTQYF.

The V gene is TRBV13, the J gene TRBJ1-4; D is perhaps TRBD1 (5 bases). This CDR3 has 14 residues. Germline V CDR1 and CDR2: PRHDT, FYEKMQ (reference sequence). V was shortened by 8 bases and J by 5 bases, with 15 bases between the two germline ends. The CDR3 is CASRRGGFNEKLFF. In DNA form, the CDR3 reads TGTGCCAGCCGTCGCGGGGGTTTCAATGAAAAACTGTTTTTT.

This clone occurred many times. The J gene is TRBJ1-4, the V gene TRBV23-1, with TRBD1 identical over 7 bases. TRBV23-1 is sorted into the ORF group, with uncertain function. V dropped 8 bases and J dropped 4; count of bases not matched to a gene: 10. This CDR3 region has 15 residues. In DNA, the CDR3 is TGCGCCAGCTGCCAGAAGGGGGCGGATAATGAAAAACTGTTTTTT. Amino acids: CASCQKGADNEKLFF.

The chain combines TRBV6-5 with TRBJ2-5; D is possibly TRBD2 (7 bases). CDR1 is MNHEY, CDR2 SVGAGI, per germline. V was pared by 6 bases and J by 1 base, with 15 bases between. The CDR3 loop spans 15 amino acids. CDR3 coding DNA: TGTGCCAGCAGCGGCTATCGGGGGGCCCAAGAGACCCAGTACTTC. Translating gives CASSGYRGAQETQYF.

Many counts were recorded for this clone. This chain links TRBV30 with TRBJ1-4; D is perhaps TRBD1 (5 bases). This CDR3 is built from 15 residues. Trimming took off 5 bases at V and 0 bases at J, with 13 bases between the two ends. Per germline, CDR1 GTSNPN and CDR2 SVGIG (reference sequence). CDR3 sequence reads: CAWSGWAATNEKLFF. CDR3 DNA: TGTGCCTGGTCAGGGTGGGCGGCAACTAATGAAAAACTGTTTTTT.

This chain uses TRBV6-5 with TRBJ1-1; TRBD1 might be the D (6 bases). V was trimmed by 2 bases and J by 4 bases, leaving 14 bases between them. The CDR3 totals 15 residues. Germline CDR1 is MNHEY and CDR2 is SVGAGI. The CDR3 bases are TGTGCCAGCAGTTACGCCGGGGGGGGCTTCACTGAAGCTTTCTTT. Its translation: CASSYAGGGFTEAFF.

There are many counts of this clone. The J gene is TRBJ1-4, the V gene TRBV10-3; 8 bases line up with TRBD1. Germline V lookup: CDR1 ENHRY, CDR2 SYGVKD. V lost 1 base, J lost 3 bases, and 1 base stayed unmatched. This CDR3 is built from 15 residues. The DNA for the CDR3 is TGTGCCATCAGTGAGTTACAGGGGGCTAATGAAAAACTGTTTTTT. Amino acid sequence: CAISELQGANEKLFF.

This clone has only a few counts. The chain is built from TRBV29-1 and TRBJ2-7, with 12 bases that match TRBD2. The CDR3 is made up of 14 amino acids. The V and J ends lost 6 bases and 3 bases, in that order; junction bases with no gene match: 6. In germline, CDR1 is SQVTM, CDR2 ANQGSEA. CDR3 sequence (DNA): TGCAGCGTCCTGGGACTAGCGGGCGTCTACGAGCAGTACTTC. Amino acids: CSVLGLAGVYEQYF.

The chain is built from TRBV5-1 and TRBJ2-5; TRBD2 is a possible D gene (6 bases). The CDR3 extends over 14 amino acids. CDR1 is SGHRS, CDR2 YFSETQ, per germline. Deletions cut 0 bases from V and 11 bases from J, with 17 bases between. The CDR3 DNA follows: TGCGCCAGCAGCTTGGACCCGGGGTCGGGGGAGCAGTACTTC. Protein product: CASSLDPGSGEQYF.

The rearrangement links TRBV5-1 to TRBJ1-2, with 7 bases matching TRBD1. Germline trimming cut 0 bases from V and 3 bases from J; bases unmatched to any gene: 2. CDR1 and CDR2 (germline): SGHRS, YFSETQ. The CDR3 spans 14 residues. Written as DNA, the CDR3 is TGCGCCAGCAGCTTGGCTACAGGGGACTATGGCTACACCTTC. Protein product: CASSLATGDYGYTF.

This chain connects TRBV11-2 to TRBJ2-7; possible D gene TRBD1, 5 bases. This CDR3 comprises 14 residues. CDR1 and CDR2 from the germline V gene are SGHAT and FQNNGV. Deletions cut 1 base from V and 2 bases from J, with 9 bases between. CDR3 DNA: TGTGCCAGCAGCTTAGTGGCAGGGACCTACGAGCAGTACTTC. It codes for CASSLVAGTYEQYF.

This chain uses TRBV7-2 with TRBJ2-5; 8 bases agree with TRBD1. With 4 bases clipped from V and 2 bases from J, the junction kept 6 bases outside the gene matches. The CDR3 contains 15 residues. Germline assignment: CDR1 SGHTA and CDR2 FQGNSA. CDR3 sequence (DNA): TGTGCCAGCAGCTCCGACAGGGGACGGCAAGAGACCCAGTACTTC. Protein sequence: CASSSDRGRQETQYF.

V is TRBV4-2 and J is TRBJ1-2; the match to TRBD1 covers 11 bases. This CDR3 is built from 17 residues. The J segment lost 2 bases and the V segment lost 2 bases, leaving 7 bases of the junction unmatched. Germline V gene lookup returns CDR1 LGHNA and CDR2 YNFKEQ. The CDR3 DNA follows: TGTGCCAGCAGCCAATCGAGGACAGGGGGCCTCAACTATGGCTACACCTTC. Protein: CASSQSRTGGLNYGYTF.

The J gene is TRBJ2-2, the V gene TRBV4-2; D remains ambiguous. The CDR3 is 14 residues long. V lost 1 base to trimming and J lost 4 bases, with 7 bases between them. Germline lookup yields CDR1 LGHNA and CDR2 YNFKEQ. The CDR3 DNA follows: TGTGCCAGCAGCCAAGTACAGACCACCGGGGAGCTGTTTTTT. It specifies CASSQVQTTGELFF.

This clone was recorded once. The chain is built from TRBV7-9 and TRBJ2-3; D is unclear. CDR3 length: 14 amino acids. V was shortened by 1 base and J by 0 bases, with 5 bases between the two germline ends. Germline CDR1 and CDR2: SEHNR and FQNEAQ (reference sequence). The CDR3 loop is CASSLGTSTDTQYF. For the CDR3, the DNA is TGTGCCAGCAGCTTAGGTACTAGCACAGATACGCAGTATTTT. Full variable domain (remainder filled in from reference TRBV7-9 and TRBJ2-3): DTGVSQNPRHKITKRGQNVTFRCDPISEHNRLYWYRQTLGQGPEFLTYFQNEAQLEKSRLLSDRFSAERPKGSFSTLEIQRTEQGDSAMYLCASSLGTSTDTQYFGPGTRLTVL.

The CDR3 reads CATSRALEEAGSQPQHF. Here the CDR3 DNA reads TGTGCCACCAGCAGAGCCTTGGAGGAGGCGGGGAGTCAGCCCCAGCATTTT. The chain couples TRBV15 to TRBJ1-5, with D uncertain. There are 17 residues in the CDR3. Trimming cost V 1 base and J 6 bases, with 19 bases left between them. Germline CDR1 is LNHNV and CDR2 is YYDKDF (reference sequence).

Concerning this clone itself: Sequence at one end of the junction differs from germline and may be a read error. V gene TRBV7-9 combines with J gene TRBJ1-1, with D tentatively TRBD1 (6 bases). This CDR3 has 12 amino acids. CDR1 and CDR2 (germline): SEHNR, FQNEAQ (reference sequence). As DNA, the CDR3 is TGTTCCAGCAGCCTTTATACAGGGATCGCTTTCTTT. Translated, it gives CSSSLYTGIAFF.

The rearrangement joins TRBV11-3 to TRBJ1-4, with a possible D match to TRBD1 (5 bases). The V gene's germline CDR1 is SGHNT and CDR2 YENEEA. V was clipped by 1 base and J by 5 bases, with 8 bases between them. The CDR3 covers 14 residues. For the CDR3, the DNA is TGTGCCAGCAGCTTAGGGGGGGACAATGAAAAACTGTTTTTT. It codes for CASSLGGDNEKLFF.

The V call is TRBV2, the J call TRBJ2-1; weak D call: TRBD2 (5 bases). V lost 5 bases and J lost 15, with 14 bases in between. This CDR3 comprises 11 residues. In germline, CDR1 is SNHLY, CDR2 FYNNEI. Written as DNA, the CDR3 is TGTGCCAGCAGTTTTGATTCTGCGGGGTTCTTC. The encoded protein is CASSFDSAGFF.

The chain is built from TRBV4-1 and TRBJ2-4; tentative D call: TRBD1 (5 bases). Germline V gives CDR1 MGHRA, CDR2 YSYEKL. This CDR3 is 15 amino acids long. Trimming pared 3 bases from V and 5 bases from J, leaving 14 bases between. CDR3 bases: TGCGCCAGCAGCCACCGACAGACGCCAGAAAACATTCAGTACTTC. It codes for CASSHRQTPENIQYF.

The rearrangement links TRBV7-2 to TRBJ2-7, with D perhaps matching TRBD1 (6 bases). The V and J ends lost 8 bases and 0 bases respectively, with 11 bases between them. The CDR3 covers 13 residues. CDR1 and CDR2 from the germline V gene are SGHTA and FQGNSA. The CDR3 bases are TGTGCCAGCGGGGCAGGGGTCTCCTACGAGCAGTACTTC. Its translation: CASGAGVSYEQYF.

This clone was counted a few times. The chain has TRBV19 and TRBJ1-1, with D unresolved. The CDR3 length is 17 residues. CDR1 LNHDA and CDR2 SQIVND come from the germline V gene (reference sequence). Trimming cost V 4 bases and J 10 bases, with 28 bases left between them. The CDR3 coding sequence is TGTGCCAGTAGTACAGCCGGGAATTCGGCTCACCAGGCTGGAGCTTTCTTT. It is translated as CASSTAGNSAHQAGAFF.